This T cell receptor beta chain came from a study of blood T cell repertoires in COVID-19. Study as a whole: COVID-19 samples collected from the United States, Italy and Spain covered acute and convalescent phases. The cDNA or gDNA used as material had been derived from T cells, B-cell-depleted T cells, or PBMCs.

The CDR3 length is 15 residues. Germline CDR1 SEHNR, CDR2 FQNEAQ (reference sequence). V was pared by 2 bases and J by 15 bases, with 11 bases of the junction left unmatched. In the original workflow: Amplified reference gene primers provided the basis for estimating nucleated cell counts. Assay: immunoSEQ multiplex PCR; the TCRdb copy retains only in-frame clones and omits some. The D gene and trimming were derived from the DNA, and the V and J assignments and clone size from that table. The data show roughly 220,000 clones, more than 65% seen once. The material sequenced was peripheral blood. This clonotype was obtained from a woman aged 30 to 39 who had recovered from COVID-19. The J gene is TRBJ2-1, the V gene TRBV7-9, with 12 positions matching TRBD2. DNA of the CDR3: TGTGCCAGCAGCTTATTGGATCTAGCGGGAGGGCCAAGGTTCTTC. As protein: CASSLLDLAGGPRFF.